This TCR beta chain was captured by sequencing in a study of T cell repertoires in cytomegalovirus infection. Whole-study context: Newly reported HLA-C-restricted and thoroughly characterized HLA-B-restricted CMV epitopes were employed. TCR beta signatures that were public indicated CMV infection and matching HLA type. Findings and caveats of the study: The cumulative frequency of public TCR beta families distinguished individuals who carried CMV together with the relevant HLA. Dominant in the ex vivo response were TCR beta clonotypes restricted by HLA-C and specific for CMV.

TCRdb reanalysed the reads using MiXCR and keeps one entry per CDR3 protein. This table has roughly 180,000 distinct CDR3 sequences, about a fifth appearing once. This clonotype was found many times. The antigen remains undetermined. The CDR3 sequence is 16 residues long. V lost 5 bases and J 4 bases, leaving 17 bases between the germline ends. This clonotype originated in a human donor in good health (CMV status not recorded). Some clones in this sample may be carry-over from other donors' samples. The sample in question was CD8+ T cells from cultured PBMCs, obtained from culture after CMV antigen stimulation. This chain uses TRBV12-3 or TRBV12-4 with TRBJ2-2, with a weak D call TRBD2 (6 bases). CDR3 region: CASSPRLVSSTGELFF. The CDR3 bases are TGTGCCAGCAGTCCGCGACTAGTTTCGAGCACCGGGGAGCTGTTTTTT.